One sample yielded the 11 T cell receptor beta chains listed below, sequenced in a study of cytomegalovirus exposure and HLA in healthy donors (dated by TCRdb to 2015 to 2018). Libraries were built with the immunoSEQ multiplex PCR assay. For the multiplex PCR, a mixture combining 60 forward primers for TCR Vbeta segments and 13 reverse primers for TCR Jbeta segments was used. TCRdb carries this immuneACCESS record with in-frame sequences only. Its versions omit some clonotypes, under half of them owing to an unresolved V gene in the studies checked, with the rest unexplained. Counted in this sample were more than 40,000 clones; over 75% of them appeared once. Together, the top ten hold 2.7% of the sample. The sample was PBMCs. Source of these receptors: a man aged 45-65 years in good health and CMV-seronegative.

This chain links TRBV4-3 with TRBJ2-1, with D possibly matching TRBD2 (5 bases). Germline lookup yields CDR1 LGHNA and CDR2 YSLEER. This CDR3 contains 14 residues. V lost 4 bases, J lost 4 bases, and 11 bases lay in between. CDR3 sequence reads: CASSPAGIYNEQFF. For the CDR3, the DNA is TGCGCCAGCAGCCCAGCCGGGATTTACAATGAGCAGTTCTTC.

The chain links TRBV6-1 to TRBJ2-1, with a possible D match to TRBD2 (6 bases). The V and J ends lost 2 bases and 14 bases respectively, with 10 bases between them. Germline V gene sequence: CDR1 MNHNS, CDR2 SASEGT. CDR3 size: 11 residues. The CDR3: CASSEKRREFF. The CDR3 DNA sequence: TGTGCCAGCAGTGAAAAGCGGAGGGAGTTCTTC.

The chain joins TRBV29-1 to TRBJ1-2; D is possibly TRBD1 (5 bases). This CDR3 comprises 13 residues. Germline CDR1 is SQVTM and CDR2 is ANQGSEA. V lost 4 bases and J lost 4, with 13 bases in between. The chain's CDR3 is CSVAKGPTYGYTF. The CDR3 region has the DNA TGCAGCGTTGCCAAGGGGCCGACCTATGGCTACACCTTC.

The genes are TRBV19 and TRBJ1-1; D is perhaps TRBD1 (6 bases). From germline, CDR1 is LNHDA and CDR2 SQIVND (reference sequence). The CDR3 sequence is 15 residues long. Between the trimmed V and J ends, which lost 5 bases and 0 bases, there was a span of 13 bases. This CDR3 reads CASSQGGVMNTEAFF. CDR3 coding DNA: TGTGCCAGTAGTCAAGGGGGAGTCATGAACACTGAAGCTTTCTTT.

The chain joins TRBV18 to TRBJ1-1; D is undetermined. V shed 2 bases and J shed 4 bases, with 8 bases lying between them. The length of the CDR3 is 13 residues. Looked up from germline, CDR1 is KGHSH and CDR2 is LQKENI. The CDR3 DNA follows: TGTGCCAGCTCACCAACGGGTGTCACTGAAGCTTTCTTT. Amino acid sequence: CASSPTGVTEAFF. Together with reference TRBV18 and TRBJ1-1, the CDR3 gives the full variable domain: NAGVMQNPRHLVRRRGQEARLRCSPMKGHSHVYWYRQLPEEGLKFMVYLQKENIIDESGMPKERFSAEFPKEGPSILRIQQVVRGDSAAYFCASSPTGVTEAFFGQGTRLTVV.

The genes are TRBV11-2 and TRBJ1-1; TRBD1 aligns across 9 bases. Per the germline V gene, CDR1 is SGHAT and CDR2 is FQNNGV. The CDR3 runs 14 residues. Trimming took 3 bases from V and 5 from J; bases not matched to a gene: 4. The CDR3 loop is CASSLDRGRTEAFF. CDR3 bases: TGTGCCAGCAGCTTGGACAGGGGAAGGACTGAAGCTTTCTTT. Full variable domain (outside the CDR3, taken from reference TRBV11-2 and TRBJ1-1): EAGVAQSPRYKIIEKRQSVAFWCNPISGHATLYWYQQILGQGPKLLIQFQNNGVVDDSQLPKDRFSAERLKGVDSTLKIQPAKLEDSAVYLCASSLDRGRTEAFFGQGTRLTVV.

This chain connects TRBV18 to TRBJ2-3, with D possibly matching TRBD2 (7 bases). The CDR3 runs 15 residues. Germline CDR1 KGHSH, CDR2 LQKENI. The ends were cut back, 2 bases at V and 6 bases at J, with 15 bases in the middle. The CDR3 is CASSPYGGGEDTQYF. The CDR3 DNA is TGTGCCAGCTCACCATACGGCGGGGGCGAGGATACGCAGTATTTT.

The chain employs TRBV19 and TRBJ2-3; weak D call: TRBD1 (5 bases). V was trimmed by 6 bases and J by 1 base, leaving 11 bases between them. Germline CDR1 and CDR2: LNHDA and SQIVND (reference sequence). The CDR3 extends over 14 amino acids. The CDR3 spells CASSPRVGTDTQYF. The CDR3 coding sequence is TGTGCCAGTAGCCCCAGGGTCGGCACAGATACGCAGTATTTT.

The V and J genes are TRBV19 and TRBJ1-1; no firm D call. The CDR3 consists of 14 residues. The germline V gene has CDR1 LNHDA and CDR2 SQIVND (reference sequence). V dropped 6 bases and J dropped 1 base, with 12 bases sitting between them. The CDR3 sequence is CASSRGLRNTEAFF. The CDR3, as DNA: TGTGCCAGTAGCCGAGGGCTGAGGAACACTGAAGCTTTCTTT.

V is TRBV13 and J is TRBJ2-1, with D perhaps TRBD2 (5 bases). The CDR3 covers 15 residues. V was pared by 6 bases and J by 5 bases, with 17 bases between. CDR1 and CDR2 (germline): PRHDT, FYEKMQ (reference sequence). CDR3 loop: CASSPPTGWDNEQFF. CDR3 nucleotides: TGTGCCAGCAGTCCCCCTACGGGGTGGGACAATGAGCAGTTCTTC.

This clone came up once. The sample has other DNA sequences that encode this CDR3 too. CDR3 loop: CASSPGGTSGYEQYF. CDR3 nucleotide sequence: TGCGCCAGCAGCCCAGGGGGGACTAGCGGTTACGAGCAGTACTTC. The rearrangement uses TRBV4-1 and TRBJ2-7, with TRBD2 identical over 11 bases. The CDR3 consists of 15 residues. The germline V gene encodes CDR1 MGHRA and CDR2 YSYEKL. Trimming removed 4 bases from V and 4 bases from J; junction bases left unmatched: 6.